This T cell receptor beta chain was documented in a study of blood T cells in healthy people across ages. Study information: About one barcoded beta molecule was captured per two T cells (by template switching).

General study results and limits: Not knowing donor CMV status may have confounded expanded clonotype changes.

V was clipped by 1 base and J by 1 base, with 16 bases between them. The CDR3 spans 17 residues. CDR1 KGHSH and CDR2 LQKENI come from the germline V gene. As to this clonotype: Antigen unknown.

A second PCR, run for about 7 to 11 cycles, used a sample-barcoded 5' primer plus a J-beta primer mix. Researchers report that each sample yielded at least 2.5 million CDR3-containing paired-end reads. One entry per CDR3 protein results from TCRdb running MiXCR on the 5' RACE reads. The profile shows hundreds of thousands of distinct CDR3 sequences, around two fifths of them singletons. The sequence was collected from a man between 60 and 70 years old in good health. Specimen: blood. V is TRBV18 and J is TRBJ2-5; no firm D call. CDR3 residues: CASSPRFAGRSQETQYF. The CDR3 DNA follows: TGTGCCAGCTCACCACGGTTTGCCGGAAGATCCCAAGAGACCCAGTACTTC.